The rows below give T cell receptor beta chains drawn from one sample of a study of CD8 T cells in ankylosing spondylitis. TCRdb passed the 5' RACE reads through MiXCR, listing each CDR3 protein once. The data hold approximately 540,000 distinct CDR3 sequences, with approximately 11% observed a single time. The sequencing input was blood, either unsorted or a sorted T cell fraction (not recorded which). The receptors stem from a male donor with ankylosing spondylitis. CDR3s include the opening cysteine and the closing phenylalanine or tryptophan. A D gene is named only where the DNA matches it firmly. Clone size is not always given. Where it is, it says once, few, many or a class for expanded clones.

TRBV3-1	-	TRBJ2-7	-	CASSRRGEQYF	TGTGCCAGCAGCAGACGGGGAGAGCAGTACTTC
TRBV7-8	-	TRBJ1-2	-	CASSLSTPGSPYGYTF	TGTGCCAGCAGCTTATCCACCCCCGGATCCCCCTATGGCTACACCTTC
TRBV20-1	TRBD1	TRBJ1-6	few	CSARMDRVGSPLHF	TGCAGTGCTAGAATGGACAGGGTTGGCTCACCCCTCCACTTT
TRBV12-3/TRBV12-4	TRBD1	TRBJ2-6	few	CASSSTGAGANVLTF	TGTGCCAGCAGTTCCACAGGGGCTGGGGCCAACGTCCTGACTTTC
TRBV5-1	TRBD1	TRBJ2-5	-	CASSPGQGGIQETQYF	TGCGCCAGCAGCCCCGGACAGGGGGGGATCCAAGAGACCCAGTACTTC
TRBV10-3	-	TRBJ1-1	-	CAIKKGVNTEAFF	TGTGCCATCAAGAAAGGCGTGAACACTGAAGCTTTCTTT
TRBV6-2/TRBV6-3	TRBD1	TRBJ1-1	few	CASSLRRGPTEAFF	TGTGCCAGCAGCCTACGGAGGGGGCCCACTGAAGCTTTCTTT
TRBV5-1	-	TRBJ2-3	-	CASSDPRQADTQYF	TGCGCCAGCAGCGATCCACGACAGGCAGATACGCAGTATTTT
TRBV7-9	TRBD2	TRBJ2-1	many	CASSLRAGGHSEQFF	TGTGCCAGCAGCTTAAGAGCGGGAGGGCATAGTGAGCAGTTCTTC
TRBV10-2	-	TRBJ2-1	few	CASSGRESSYNEQFF	TGCGCCAGCAGTGGAAGAGAGAGCTCCTACAATGAGCAGTTCTTC
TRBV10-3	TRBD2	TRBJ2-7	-	CAIRGTSGSHEQYF	TGTGCCATCAGGGGGACTAGCGGGAGTCACGAGCAGTACTTC
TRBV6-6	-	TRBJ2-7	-	CASGGGTYEQYF	TGTGCCAGCGGAGGGGGGACGTACGAGCAGTACTTC
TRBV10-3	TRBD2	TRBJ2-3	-	CAISGGADTQYF	TGTGCCATCTCGGGAGGGGCAGATACGCAGTATTTT
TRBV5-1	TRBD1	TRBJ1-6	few	CASSLRTGRDSPLHF	TGCGCCAGCAGCCTCCGGACAGGGAGGGATTCACCCCTCCACTTT
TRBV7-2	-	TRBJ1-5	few	CASSSLVGDQPQHF	TGTGCCAGCAGCTCACTGGTTGGGGATCAGCCCCAGCATTTT
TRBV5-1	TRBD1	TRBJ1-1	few	CASRHEQGSEAFF	TGCGCCAGCAGGCACGAACAGGGGTCTGAAGCTTTCTTT
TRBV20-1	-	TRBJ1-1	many	CSARDFQGSTEAFF	TGCAGTGCTAGAGATTTTCAGGGGAGCACTGAAGCTTTCTTT
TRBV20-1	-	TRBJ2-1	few	CSAHESGNEQFF	TGCAGTGCCCACGAAAGCGGCAATGAGCAGTTCTTC
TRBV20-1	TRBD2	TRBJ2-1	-	CSATRARLAGPNEQFF	TGCAGTGCTACCAGGGCGAGGCTAGCGGGACCCAATGAGCAGTTCTTC